This T cell receptor (beta chain) was found in a study of blood T cell repertoires in COVID-19. Study overall: Samples came from the United States, Italy and Spain, spanning acute and convalescent COVID-19. Nucleic acid was either cDNA or gDNA, and it came from T cells, B-cell-depleted T cells, or PBMCs.

The assay was immunoSEQ multiplex PCR, and TCRdb's table has in-frame clones only and misses some. The sample records approximately 160,000 clones, less than 85% being singletons. Trimming pared 3 bases from V and 5 bases from J, leaving 13 bases between. The CDR3 consists of 15 residues. Germline-derived CDR1 and CDR2 are SEHNR and FQNEAQ (reference sequence). Individuals aged roughly 18 to 95 years were recruited from 24 US areas. The recovered donors of Cohort 3 showed two negative PCRs, clearance, or symptom resolution. The chain links TRBV7-9 to TRBJ1-4; the D is unclear. The sequencing input was PBMCs or T cells enriched from blood (not recorded which). The source of this sequence is a woman in her fifties or sixties who had recovered from COVID-19. The CDR3 reads CASSFYQNMNEKLFF. The DNA for the CDR3 is TGTGCCAGCAGCTTTTACCAAAACATGAATGAAAAACTGTTTTTT.